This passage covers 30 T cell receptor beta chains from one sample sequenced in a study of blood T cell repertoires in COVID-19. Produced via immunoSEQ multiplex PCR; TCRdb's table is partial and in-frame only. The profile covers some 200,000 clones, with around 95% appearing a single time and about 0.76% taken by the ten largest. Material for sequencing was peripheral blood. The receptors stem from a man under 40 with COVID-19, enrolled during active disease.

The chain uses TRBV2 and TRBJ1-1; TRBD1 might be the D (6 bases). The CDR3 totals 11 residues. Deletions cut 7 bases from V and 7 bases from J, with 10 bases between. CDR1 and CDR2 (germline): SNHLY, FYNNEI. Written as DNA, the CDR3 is TGTGCCAGCAATTACAGGGTTGAAGCTTTCTTT. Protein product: CASNYRVEAFF.

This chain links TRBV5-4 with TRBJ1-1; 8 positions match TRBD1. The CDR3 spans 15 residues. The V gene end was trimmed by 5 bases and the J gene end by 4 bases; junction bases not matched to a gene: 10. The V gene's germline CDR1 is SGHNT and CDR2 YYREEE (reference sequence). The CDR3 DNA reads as TGTGCCAGCAGTTATATACAGGGGGGCGGCACTGAAGCTTTCTTT. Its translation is CASSYIQGGGTEAFF.

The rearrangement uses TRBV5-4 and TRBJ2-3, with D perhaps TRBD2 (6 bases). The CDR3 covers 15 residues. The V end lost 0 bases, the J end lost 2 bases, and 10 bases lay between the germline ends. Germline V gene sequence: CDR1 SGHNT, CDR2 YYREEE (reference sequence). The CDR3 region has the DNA TGTGCCAGCAGCTTGGGTGGGGGGTCCACAGATACGCAGTATTTT. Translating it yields CASSLGGGSTDTQYF.

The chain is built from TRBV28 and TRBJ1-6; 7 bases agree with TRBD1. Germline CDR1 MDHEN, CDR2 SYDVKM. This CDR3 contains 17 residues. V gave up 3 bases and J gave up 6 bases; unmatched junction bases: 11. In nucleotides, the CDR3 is TGTGCCAGCAGTTTGCAGGGGGGTTTGACCGGTAATTCACCCCTCCACTTT. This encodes CASSLQGGLTGNSPLHF.

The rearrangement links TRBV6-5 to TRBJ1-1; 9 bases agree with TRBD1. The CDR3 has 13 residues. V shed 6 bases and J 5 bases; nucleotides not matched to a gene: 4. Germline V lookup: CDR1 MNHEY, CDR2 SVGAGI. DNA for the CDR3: TGTGCCAGCAGGAGGGACAGGGATACTGAAGCTTTCTTT. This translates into CASRRDRDTEAFF.

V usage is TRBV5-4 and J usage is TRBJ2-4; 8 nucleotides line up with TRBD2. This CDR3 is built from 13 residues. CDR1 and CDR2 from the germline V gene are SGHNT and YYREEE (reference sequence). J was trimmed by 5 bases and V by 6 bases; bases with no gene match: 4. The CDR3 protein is CASIRAGENIQYF. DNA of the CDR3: TGTGCCAGCATCCGAGCGGGGGAAAACATTCAGTACTTC.

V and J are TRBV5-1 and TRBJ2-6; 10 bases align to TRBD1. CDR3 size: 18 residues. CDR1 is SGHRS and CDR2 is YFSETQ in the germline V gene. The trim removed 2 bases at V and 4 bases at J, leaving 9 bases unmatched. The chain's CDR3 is CASSFTGTGVSGANVLTF. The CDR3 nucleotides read TGCGCCAGCAGCTTTACCGGGACAGGGGTGTCCGGGGCCAACGTCCTGACTTTC.

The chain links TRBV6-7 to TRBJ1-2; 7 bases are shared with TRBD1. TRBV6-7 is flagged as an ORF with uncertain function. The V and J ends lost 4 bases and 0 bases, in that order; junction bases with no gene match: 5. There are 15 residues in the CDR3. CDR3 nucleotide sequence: TGTGCCAGCAGTTTTAAGGACAGGACTAACTATGGCTACACCTTC. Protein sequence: CASSFKDRTNYGYTF.

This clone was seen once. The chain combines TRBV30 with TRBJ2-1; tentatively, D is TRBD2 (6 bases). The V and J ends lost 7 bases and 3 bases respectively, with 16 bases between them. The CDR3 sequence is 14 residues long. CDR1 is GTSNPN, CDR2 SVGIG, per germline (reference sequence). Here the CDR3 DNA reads TGTGCCTCTGCCGGGACTTTTAACTACAATGAGCAGTTCTTC. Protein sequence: CASAGTFNYNEQFF.

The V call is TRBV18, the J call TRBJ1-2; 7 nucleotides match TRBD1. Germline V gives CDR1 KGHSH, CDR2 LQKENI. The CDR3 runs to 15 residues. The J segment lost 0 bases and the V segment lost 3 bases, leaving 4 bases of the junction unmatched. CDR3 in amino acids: CASSPAGTANYGYTF. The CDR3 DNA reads TGTGCCAGCTCACCGGCCGGGACAGCTAACTATGGCTACACCTTC.

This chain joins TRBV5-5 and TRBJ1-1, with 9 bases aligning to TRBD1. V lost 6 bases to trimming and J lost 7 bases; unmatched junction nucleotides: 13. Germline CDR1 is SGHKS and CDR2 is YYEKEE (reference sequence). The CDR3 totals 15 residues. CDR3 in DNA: TGTGCCAGCACCCCTACCGGGACAGGGAGTGGTGAAGCTTTCTTT. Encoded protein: CASTPTGTGSGEAFF.

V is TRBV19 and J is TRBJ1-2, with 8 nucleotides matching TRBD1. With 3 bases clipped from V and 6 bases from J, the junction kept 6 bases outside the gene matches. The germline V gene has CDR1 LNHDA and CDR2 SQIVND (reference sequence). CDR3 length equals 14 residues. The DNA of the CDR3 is TGTGCCAGTAGTATCAATCCAGGGGGCGATGGCTACACCTTC. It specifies CASSINPGGDGYTF. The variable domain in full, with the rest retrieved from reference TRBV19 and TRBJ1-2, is DGGITQSPKYLFRKEGQNVTLSCEQNLNHDAMYWYRQDPGQGLRLIYYSQIVNDFQKGDIAEGYSVSREKKESFPLTVTSAQKNPTAFYLCASSINPGGDGYTFGSGTRLTVV.

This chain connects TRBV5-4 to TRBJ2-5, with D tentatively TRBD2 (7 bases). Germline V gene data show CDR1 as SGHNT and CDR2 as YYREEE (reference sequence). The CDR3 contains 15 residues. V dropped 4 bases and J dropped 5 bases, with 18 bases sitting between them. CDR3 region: CASSPDGGLTETQYF. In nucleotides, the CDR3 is TGTGCCAGCAGCCCGGACGGGGGGCTGACGGAGACCCAGTACTTC.

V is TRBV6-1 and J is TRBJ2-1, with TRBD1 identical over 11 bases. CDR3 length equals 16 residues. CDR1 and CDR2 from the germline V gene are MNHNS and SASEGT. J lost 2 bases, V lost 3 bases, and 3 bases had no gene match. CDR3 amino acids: CASSEGQGVPYNEQFF. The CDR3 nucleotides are TGTGCCAGCAGTGAGGGACAGGGGGTCCCCTACAATGAGCAGTTCTTC.

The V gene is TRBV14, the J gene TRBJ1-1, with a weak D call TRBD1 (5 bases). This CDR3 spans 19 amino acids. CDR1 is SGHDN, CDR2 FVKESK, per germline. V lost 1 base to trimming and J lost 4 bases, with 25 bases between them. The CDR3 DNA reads TGTGCCAGCAGCCAAGCCTACGGGTGGGTGCAGGGTTGGGGCACTGAAGCTTTCTTT. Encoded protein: CASSQAYGWVQGWGTEAFF.

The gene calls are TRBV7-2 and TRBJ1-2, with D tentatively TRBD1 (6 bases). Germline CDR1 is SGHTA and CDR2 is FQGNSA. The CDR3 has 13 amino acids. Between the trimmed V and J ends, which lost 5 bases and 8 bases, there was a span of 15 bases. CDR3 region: CASSPYREVGYTF. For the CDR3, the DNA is TGTGCCAGCAGCCCATACAGGGAAGTGGGCTACACCTTC. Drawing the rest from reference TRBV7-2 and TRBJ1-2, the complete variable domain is GAGVSQSPSNKVTEKGKDVELRCDPISGHTALYWYRQSLGQGLEFLIYFQGNSAPDKSGLPSDRFSAERTGGSVSTLTIQRTQQEDSAVYLCASSPYREVGYTFGSGTRLTVV.

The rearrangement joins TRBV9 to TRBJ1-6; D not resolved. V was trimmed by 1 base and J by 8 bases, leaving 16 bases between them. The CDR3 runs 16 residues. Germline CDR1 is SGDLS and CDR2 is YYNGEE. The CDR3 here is CASSVSPLARDSPLHF. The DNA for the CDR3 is TGTGCCAGCAGCGTAAGCCCCCTAGCCCGGGATTCACCCCTCCACTTT.

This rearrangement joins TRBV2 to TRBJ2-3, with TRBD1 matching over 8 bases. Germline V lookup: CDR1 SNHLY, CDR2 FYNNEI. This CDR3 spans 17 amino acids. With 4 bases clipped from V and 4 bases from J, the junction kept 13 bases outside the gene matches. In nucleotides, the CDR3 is TGTGCCAGCAGTGCCGACAGGGGATCTAATGTCCCAGATACGCAGTATTTT. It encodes CASSADRGSNVPDTQYF.

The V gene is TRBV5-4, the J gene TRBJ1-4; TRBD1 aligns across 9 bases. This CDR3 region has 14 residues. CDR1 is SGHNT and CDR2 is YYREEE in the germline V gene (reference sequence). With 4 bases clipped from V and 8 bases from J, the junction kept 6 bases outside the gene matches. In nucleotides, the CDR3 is TGTGCCAGCAGCGGGGGACAGGGAAGGGAAAAACTGTTTTTT. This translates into CASSGGQGREKLFF.

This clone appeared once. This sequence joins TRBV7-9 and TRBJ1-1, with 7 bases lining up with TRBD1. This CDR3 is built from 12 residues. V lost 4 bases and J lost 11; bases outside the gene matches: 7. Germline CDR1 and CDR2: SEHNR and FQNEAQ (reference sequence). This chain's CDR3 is CASSSETGRAFF. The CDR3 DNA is TGTGCCAGCAGCTCCGAGACAGGGAGGGCTTTCTTT.

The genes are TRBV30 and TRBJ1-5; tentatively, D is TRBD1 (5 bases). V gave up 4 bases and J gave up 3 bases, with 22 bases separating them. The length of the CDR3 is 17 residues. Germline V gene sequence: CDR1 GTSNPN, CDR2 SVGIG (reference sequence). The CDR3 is CAWTLYPWAGINQPQHF. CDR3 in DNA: TGTGCCTGGACCCTCTACCCGTGGGCAGGGATCAATCAGCCCCAGCATTTT.

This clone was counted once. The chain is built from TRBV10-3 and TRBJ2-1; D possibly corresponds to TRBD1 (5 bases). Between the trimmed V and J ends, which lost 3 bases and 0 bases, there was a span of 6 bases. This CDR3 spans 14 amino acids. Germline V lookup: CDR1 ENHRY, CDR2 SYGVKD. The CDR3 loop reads CAISEQVSYNEQFF. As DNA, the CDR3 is TGTGCCATCAGTGAACAGGTCTCCTACAATGAGCAGTTCTTC.

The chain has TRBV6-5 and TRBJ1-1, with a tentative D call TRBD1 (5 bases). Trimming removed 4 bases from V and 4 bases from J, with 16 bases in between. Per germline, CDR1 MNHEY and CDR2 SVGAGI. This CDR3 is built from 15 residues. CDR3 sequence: CASSLGQGDGTEAFF. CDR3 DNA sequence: TGTGCCAGCAGTTTGGGCCAGGGTGACGGCACTGAAGCTTTCTTT.

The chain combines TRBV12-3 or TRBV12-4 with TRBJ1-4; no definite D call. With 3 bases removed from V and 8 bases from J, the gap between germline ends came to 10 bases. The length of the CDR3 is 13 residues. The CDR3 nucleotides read TGTGCCAGCAGTTTCGGGGTTCGGGAAAAACTGTTTTTT. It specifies CASSFGVREKLFF.

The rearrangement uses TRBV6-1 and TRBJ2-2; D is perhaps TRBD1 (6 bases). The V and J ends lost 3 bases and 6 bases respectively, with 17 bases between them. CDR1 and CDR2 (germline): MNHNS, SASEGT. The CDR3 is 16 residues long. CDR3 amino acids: CASSDRGGTIAGELFF. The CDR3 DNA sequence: TGTGCCAGCAGTGACAGGGGCGGTACGATCGCCGGGGAGCTGTTTTTT.

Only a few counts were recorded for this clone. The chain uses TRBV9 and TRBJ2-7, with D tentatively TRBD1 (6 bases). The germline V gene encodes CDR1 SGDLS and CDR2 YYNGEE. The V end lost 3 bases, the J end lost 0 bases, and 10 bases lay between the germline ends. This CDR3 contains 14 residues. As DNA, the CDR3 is TGTGCCAGCAGCGCCGGACAGTCCTCCTACGAGCAGTACTTC. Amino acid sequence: CASSAGQSSYEQYF.

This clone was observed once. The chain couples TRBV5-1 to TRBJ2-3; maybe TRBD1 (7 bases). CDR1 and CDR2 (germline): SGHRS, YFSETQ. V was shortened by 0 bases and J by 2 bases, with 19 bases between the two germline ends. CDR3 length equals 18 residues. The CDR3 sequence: CASSLGTRDSGFTDTQYF. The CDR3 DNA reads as TGCGCCAGCAGCTTGGGTACCCGGGACAGCGGGTTCACAGATACGCAGTATTTT.

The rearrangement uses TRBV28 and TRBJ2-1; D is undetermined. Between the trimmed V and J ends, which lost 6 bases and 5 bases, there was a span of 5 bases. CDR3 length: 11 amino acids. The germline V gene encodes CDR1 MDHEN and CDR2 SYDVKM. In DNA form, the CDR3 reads TGTGCCAGCAGCCGGGACAATGAGCAGTTCTTC. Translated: CASSRDNEQFF. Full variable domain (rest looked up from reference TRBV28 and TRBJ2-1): DVKVTQSSRYLVKRTGEKVFLECVQDMDHENMFWYRQDPGLGLRLIYFSYDVKMKEKGDIPEGYSVSREKKERFSLILESASTNQTSMYLCASSRDNEQFFGPGTRLTVL.

The CDR3 spells CASSDVGTYWRSNYGYTF. For the CDR3, the DNA is TGTGCCAGCAGCGACGTCGGGACTTATTGGAGGAGTAACTATGGCTACACCTTC. The gene calls are TRBV7-9 and TRBJ1-2, with D possibly being TRBD1 (5 bases). The germline V gene has CDR1 SEHNR and CDR2 FQNEAQ (reference sequence). This CDR3 is 18 amino acids long. Trimming cost V 5 bases and J 1 base, with 23 bases left between them.

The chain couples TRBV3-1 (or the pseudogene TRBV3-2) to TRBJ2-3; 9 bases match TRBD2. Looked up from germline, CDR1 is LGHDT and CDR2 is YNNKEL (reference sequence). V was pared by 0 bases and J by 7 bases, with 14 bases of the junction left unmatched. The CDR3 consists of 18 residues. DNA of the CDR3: TGTGCCAGCAGCCAAGATCGGGGCGGGGGGGCCGTACTTTATACGCAGTATTTT. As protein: CASSQDRGGGAVLYTQYF.